The clone carrying this T cell receptor beta chain is a singleton in its sample. Antigen unknown. The data originate from a study of cytomegalovirus exposure and HLA in healthy donors. Study-wide results and limits: It was reported that the classifier diagnosed cytomegalovirus status with high specificity and sensitivity in both the original and validation cohorts.

Germline V CDR1 and CDR2: SGHAT, FQNNGV. The J segment lost 8 bases and the V segment lost 1 base, leaving 4 bases of the junction unmatched. This CDR3 spans 15 amino acids. The PCR used 60 Vbeta and 13 Jbeta primers. Only in-frame clones appear in the TCRdb table, and some are missing; sequencing was by immunoSEQ multiplex PCR. The table records 150,000 to 200,000 clones, more than 70% of them present only once. The clonotype was recovered from a male donor in good health and CMV-seropositive. The V and J genes are TRBV11-2 and TRBJ2-1, with TRBD2 matching over 11 bases. Sequencing used PBMCs. This CDR3 reads CASSLVLAGVHEQFF. CDR3 coding DNA: TGTGCCAGCAGCTTAGTACTAGCGGGAGTACATGAGCAGTTCTTC.